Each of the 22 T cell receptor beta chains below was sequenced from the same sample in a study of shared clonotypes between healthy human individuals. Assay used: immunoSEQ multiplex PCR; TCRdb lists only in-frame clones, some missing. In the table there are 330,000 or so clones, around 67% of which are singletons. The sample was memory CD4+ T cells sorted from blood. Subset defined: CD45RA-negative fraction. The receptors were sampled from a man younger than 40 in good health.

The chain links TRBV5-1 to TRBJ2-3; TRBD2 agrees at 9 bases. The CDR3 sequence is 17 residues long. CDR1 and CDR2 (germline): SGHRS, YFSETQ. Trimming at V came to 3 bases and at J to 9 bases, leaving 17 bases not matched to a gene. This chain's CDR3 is CASSSTAGGPPGGTQYF. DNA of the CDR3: TGCGCCAGCAGCTCCACCGCGGGAGGGCCCCCTGGAGGAACGCAGTATTTT.

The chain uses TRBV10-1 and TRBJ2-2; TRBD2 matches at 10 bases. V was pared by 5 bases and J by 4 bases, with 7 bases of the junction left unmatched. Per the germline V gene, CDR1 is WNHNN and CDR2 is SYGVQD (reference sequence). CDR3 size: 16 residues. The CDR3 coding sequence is TGCGCCAGCAGTCGAATAGCGGGAGGCTTCACCGGGGAGCTGTTTTTT. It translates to CASSRIAGGFTGELFF.

The CDR3 region has the DNA TGCGCCAGCAGTGAGACGCGGGGCTCTAATGAAAAACTGTTTTTT. Translating it yields CASSETRGSNEKLFF. The genes are TRBV10-2 and TRBJ1-4; D is possibly TRBD1 (5 bases). CDR3 length equals 15 residues. Germline V lookup: CDR1 WSHSY, CDR2 SAAADI. V lost 2 bases, J lost 3 bases, and 10 bases lay in between.

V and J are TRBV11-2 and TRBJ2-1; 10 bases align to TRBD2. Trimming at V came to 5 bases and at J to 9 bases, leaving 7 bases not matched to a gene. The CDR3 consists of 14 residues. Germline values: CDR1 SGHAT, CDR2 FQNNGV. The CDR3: CASSMGLATGEQFF. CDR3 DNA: TGTGCCAGCAGCATGGGACTAGCGACGGGTGAGCAGTTCTTC.

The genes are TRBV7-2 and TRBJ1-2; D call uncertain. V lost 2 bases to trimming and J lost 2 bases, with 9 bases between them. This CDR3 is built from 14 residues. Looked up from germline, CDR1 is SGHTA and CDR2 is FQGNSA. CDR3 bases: TGTGCCAGCAGCTTAAGGATGGGGAACTATGGCTACACCTTC. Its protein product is CASSLRMGNYGYTF.

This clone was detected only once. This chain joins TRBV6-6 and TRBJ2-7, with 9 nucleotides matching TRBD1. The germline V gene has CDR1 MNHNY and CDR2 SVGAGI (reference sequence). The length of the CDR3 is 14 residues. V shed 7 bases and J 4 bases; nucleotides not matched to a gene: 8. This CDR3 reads CASTRDRVGYEQYF. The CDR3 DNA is TGTGCCAGCACCCGGGACAGGGTAGGGTACGAGCAGTACTTC.

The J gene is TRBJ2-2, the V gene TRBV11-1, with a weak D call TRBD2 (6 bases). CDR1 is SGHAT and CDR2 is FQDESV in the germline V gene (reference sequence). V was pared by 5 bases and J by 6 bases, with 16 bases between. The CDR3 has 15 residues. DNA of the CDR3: TGTGCCAGCAGCCCCCAGACTAGTAAGGCCGGGGAGCTGTTTTTT. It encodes CASSPQTSKAGELFF. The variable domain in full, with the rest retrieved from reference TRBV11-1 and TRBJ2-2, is EAEVAQSPRYKITEKSQAVAFWCDPISGHATLYWYRQILGQGPELLVQFQDESVVDDSQLPKDRFSAERLKGVDSTLKIQPAELGDSAMYLCASSPQTSKAGELFFGEGSRLTVL.

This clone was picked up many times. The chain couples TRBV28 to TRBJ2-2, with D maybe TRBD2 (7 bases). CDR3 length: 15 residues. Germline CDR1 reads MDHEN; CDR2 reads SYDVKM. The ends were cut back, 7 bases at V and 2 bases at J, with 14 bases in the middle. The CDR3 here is CASISSGTNTGELFF. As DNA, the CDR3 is TGTGCCAGCATATCGAGCGGGACAAACACCGGGGAGCTGTTTTTT.

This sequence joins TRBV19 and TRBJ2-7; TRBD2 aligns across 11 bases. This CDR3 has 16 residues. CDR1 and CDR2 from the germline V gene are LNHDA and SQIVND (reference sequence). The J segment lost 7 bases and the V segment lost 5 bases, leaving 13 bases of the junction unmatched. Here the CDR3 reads CASSPLASGRPVEQYF. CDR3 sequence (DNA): TGTGCCAGTAGTCCTCTGGCTAGCGGGAGGCCCGTAGAGCAGTACTTC.

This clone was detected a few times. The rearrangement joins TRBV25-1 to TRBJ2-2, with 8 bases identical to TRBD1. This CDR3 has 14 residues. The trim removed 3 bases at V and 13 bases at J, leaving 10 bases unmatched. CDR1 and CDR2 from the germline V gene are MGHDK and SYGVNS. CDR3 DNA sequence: TGTGCCAGCAGTGACCAGCCCACAGGGGGAACGCTGTTTTTT. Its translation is CASSDQPTGGTLFF.

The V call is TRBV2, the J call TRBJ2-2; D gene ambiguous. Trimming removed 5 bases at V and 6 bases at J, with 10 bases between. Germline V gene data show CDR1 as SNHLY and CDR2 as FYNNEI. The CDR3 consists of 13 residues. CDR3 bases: TGTGCCAGCAGTTATACAGAGGCCGGGGAGCTGTTTTTT. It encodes CASSYTEAGELFF.

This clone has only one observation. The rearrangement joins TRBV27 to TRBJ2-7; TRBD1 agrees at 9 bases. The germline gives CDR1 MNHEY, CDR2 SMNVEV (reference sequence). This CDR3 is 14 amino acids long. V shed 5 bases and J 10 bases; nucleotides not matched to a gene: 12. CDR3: CASSPADRGSRQYF. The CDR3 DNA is TGTGCCAGCAGTCCCGCGGACAGGGGATCGCGACAGTACTTC.

The CDR3 coding sequence is TGTGCCAGTAGTCCCAGGGGGAGGCGAACGAACACCGGGGAGCTGTTTTTT. Amino acid sequence: CASSPRGRRTNTGELFF. V gene TRBV19 combines with J gene TRBJ2-2, with a possible D match to TRBD1 (7 bases). Trimming shortened V by 5 bases and J by 0 bases, and 16 bases separated the two germline ends. The CDR3 consists of 17 residues. Germline CDR1 is LNHDA and CDR2 is SQIVND (reference sequence).

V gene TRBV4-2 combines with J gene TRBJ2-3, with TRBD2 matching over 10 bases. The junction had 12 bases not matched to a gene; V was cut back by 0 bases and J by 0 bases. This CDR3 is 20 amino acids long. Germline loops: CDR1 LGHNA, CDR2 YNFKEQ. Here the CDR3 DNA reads TGTGCCAGCAGCCAAGATAAACGGCTAGCGGGAGCCTCTAGCACAGATACGCAGTATTTT. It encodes CASSQDKRLAGASSTDTQYF.

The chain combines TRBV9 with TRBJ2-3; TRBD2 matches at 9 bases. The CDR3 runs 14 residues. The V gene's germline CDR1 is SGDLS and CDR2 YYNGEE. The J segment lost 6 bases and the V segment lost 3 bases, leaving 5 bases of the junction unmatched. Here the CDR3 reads CASSGLSGSDTQYF. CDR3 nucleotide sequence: TGTGCCAGCAGCGGTCTTAGCGGGAGTGATACGCAGTATTTT.

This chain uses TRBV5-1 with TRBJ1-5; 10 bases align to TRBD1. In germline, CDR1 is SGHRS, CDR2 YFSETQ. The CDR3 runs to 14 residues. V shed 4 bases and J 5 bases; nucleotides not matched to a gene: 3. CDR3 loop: CASSPDRGHQPQHF. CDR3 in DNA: TGCGCCAGCAGCCCCGACAGGGGGCATCAGCCCCAGCATTTT.

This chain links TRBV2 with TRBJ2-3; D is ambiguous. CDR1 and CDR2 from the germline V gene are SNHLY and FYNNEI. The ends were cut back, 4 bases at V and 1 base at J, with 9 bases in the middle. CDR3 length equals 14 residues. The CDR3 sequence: CASSALLRTDTQYF. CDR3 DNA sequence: TGTGCCAGCAGTGCCCTACTCCGCACAGATACGCAGTATTTT. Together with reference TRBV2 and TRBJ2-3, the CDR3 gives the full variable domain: EPEVTQTPSHQVTQMGQEVILRCVPISNHLYFYWYRQILGQKVEFLVSFYNNEISEKSEIFDDQFSVERPDGSNFTLKIRSTKLEDSAMYFCASSALLRTDTQYFGPGTRLTVL.

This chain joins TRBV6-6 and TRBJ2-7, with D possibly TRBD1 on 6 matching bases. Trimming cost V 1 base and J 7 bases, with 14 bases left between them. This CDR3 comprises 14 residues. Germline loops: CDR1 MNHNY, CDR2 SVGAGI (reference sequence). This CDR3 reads CASSYFLQGWEQYF. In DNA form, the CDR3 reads TGTGCCAGCAGTTACTTTTTGCAGGGGTGGGAGCAGTACTTC.

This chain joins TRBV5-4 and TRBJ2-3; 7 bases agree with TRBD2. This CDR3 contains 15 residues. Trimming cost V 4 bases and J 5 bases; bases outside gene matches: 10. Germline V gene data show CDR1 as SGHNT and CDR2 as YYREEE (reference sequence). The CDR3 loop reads CASSLPSGPGDTQYF. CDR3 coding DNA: TGTGCCAGCAGCCTTCCTAGCGGCCCCGGAGATACGCAGTATTTT.

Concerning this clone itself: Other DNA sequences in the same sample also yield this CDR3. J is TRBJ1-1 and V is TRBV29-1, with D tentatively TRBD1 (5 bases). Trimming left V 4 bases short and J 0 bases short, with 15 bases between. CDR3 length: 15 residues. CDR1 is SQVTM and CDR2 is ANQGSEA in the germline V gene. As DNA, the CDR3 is TGCAGCGTTGCTCCAGGATGGGGGATGAACACTGAAGCTTTCTTT. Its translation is CSVAPGWGMNTEAFF.

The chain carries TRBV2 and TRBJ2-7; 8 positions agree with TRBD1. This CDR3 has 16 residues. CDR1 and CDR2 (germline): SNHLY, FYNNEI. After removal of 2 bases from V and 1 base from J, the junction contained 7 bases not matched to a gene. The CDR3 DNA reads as TGTGCCAGCAGTGAACCCGCGCAGGGGGCGTCCTACGAGCAGTACTTC. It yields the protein CASSEPAQGASYEQYF.

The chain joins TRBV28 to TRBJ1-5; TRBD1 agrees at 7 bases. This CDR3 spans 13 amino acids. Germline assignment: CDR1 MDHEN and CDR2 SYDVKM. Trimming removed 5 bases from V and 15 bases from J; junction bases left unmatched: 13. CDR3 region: CASSQPQGQRGHF. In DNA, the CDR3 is TGTGCCAGCAGTCAACCCCAGGGACAGAGAGGGCATTTT.